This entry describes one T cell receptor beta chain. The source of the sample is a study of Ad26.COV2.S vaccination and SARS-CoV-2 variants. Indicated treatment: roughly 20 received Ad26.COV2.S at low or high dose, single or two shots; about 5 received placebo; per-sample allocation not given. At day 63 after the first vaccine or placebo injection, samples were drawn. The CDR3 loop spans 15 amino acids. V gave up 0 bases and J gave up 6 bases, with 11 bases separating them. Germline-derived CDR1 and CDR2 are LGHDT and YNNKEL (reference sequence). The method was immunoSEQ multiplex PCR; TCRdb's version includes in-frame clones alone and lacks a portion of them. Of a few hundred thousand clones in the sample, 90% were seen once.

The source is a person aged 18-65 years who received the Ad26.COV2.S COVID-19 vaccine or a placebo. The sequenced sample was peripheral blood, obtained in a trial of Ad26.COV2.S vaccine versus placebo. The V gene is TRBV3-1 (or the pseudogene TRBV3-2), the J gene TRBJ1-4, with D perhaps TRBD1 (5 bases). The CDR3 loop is CASSQDGGADEKLFF. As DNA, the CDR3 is TGTGCCAGCAGCCAAGATGGAGGGGCGGATGAAAAACTGTTTTTT.